The 27 T cell receptor beta chains listed next were all sequenced from one sample in a study of cytomegalovirus exposure and HLA in healthy donors. The PCR ran on 60 Vbeta and 13 Jbeta primers. Measured with immunoSEQ multiplex PCR; TCRdb has only the in-frame clones, and not every one. The repertoire holds 200,000 or so clones, with approximately 80% as singletons. The sample was PBMCs. The receptors originated from a woman under 30 in good health and CMV-seropositive.

The V gene is TRBV5-6, the J gene TRBJ2-6, with 12 bases matching TRBD1. The CDR3 contains 16 residues. Germline V gives CDR1 SGHDT, CDR2 YYEEEE. With 4 bases clipped from V and 4 bases from J, the junction kept 3 bases outside the gene matches. The CDR3 nucleotides read TGTGCCAGCAGCGAGGGACAGGGGGCCGGGGCCAACGTCCTGACTTTC. This gives the protein CASSEGQGAGANVLTF.

CDR3 sequence reads: CASGGVPGQGSETQYF. Written as DNA, the CDR3 is TGTGCCAGCGGGGGGGTCCCAGGACAGGGATCGGAGACCCAGTACTTC. The rearrangement uses TRBV6-6 and TRBJ2-5, with D perhaps matching TRBD1 (8 bases). The CDR3 is 16 amino acids. Deletions cut 8 bases from V and 5 bases from J, with 24 bases between. Germline V CDR1 and CDR2: MNHNY, SVGAGI (reference sequence).

This clone was found once. This chain uses TRBV18 with TRBJ1-1, with D possibly TRBD1 on 5 matching bases. Deletions cut 3 bases from V and 0 bases from J, with 17 bases between. The CDR3 runs 17 residues. The germline V gene encodes CDR1 KGHSH and CDR2 LQKENI. CDR3 residues: CASSPTPTGTLNTEAFF. The CDR3 DNA reads TGTGCCAGCTCACCGACTCCGACCGGGACTTTGAACACTGAAGCTTTCTTT.

The chain employs TRBV9 and TRBJ2-3; TRBD2 matches 9 bases. Germline CDR1 reads SGDLS; CDR2 reads YYNGEE. This CDR3 region has 17 residues. Trimming cost V 0 bases and J 2 bases; bases outside gene matches: 7. The CDR3 loop reads CASSVEEAGGPTDTQYF. For the CDR3, the DNA is TGTGCCAGCAGCGTAGAAGAGGCGGGGGGGCCCACAGATACGCAGTATTTT. The full variable domain, with the rest looked up from reference TRBV9 and TRBJ2-3, is DSGVTQTPKHLITATGQRVTLRCSPRSGDLSVYWYQQSLDQGLQFLIQYYNGEERAKGNILERFSAQQFPDLHSELNLSSLELGDSALYFCASSVEEAGGPTDTQYFGPGTRLTVL.

This clone was recorded a few times. This chain joins TRBV25-1 and TRBJ1-1, with D possibly being TRBD1 (6 bases). The ends were cut back, 6 bases at V and 0 bases at J, with 14 bases in the middle. Germline loops: CDR1 MGHDK, CDR2 SYGVNS. The CDR3 covers 15 residues. CDR3 region: CASRPQGNLNTEAFF. In DNA form, the CDR3 reads TGTGCCAGCAGGCCCCAGGGGAACCTGAACACTGAAGCTTTCTTT.

This sequence joins TRBV6-5 and TRBJ1-2; D perhaps matches TRBD1 (6 bases). Trimming took off 7 bases at V and 7 bases at J, with 22 bases between the two ends. The CDR3 runs 15 residues. Germline CDR1 is MNHEY and CDR2 is SVGAGI. The CDR3 spells CASTNSIGGGLGYTF. The CDR3 DNA follows: TGTGCCAGCACCAACTCGATTGGGGGGGGCCTTGGCTACACCTTC.

This clone turned up a few times. The V call is TRBV4-1, the J call TRBJ1-5, with D maybe TRBD1 (5 bases). CDR1 and CDR2 from the germline V gene are MGHRA and YSYEKL. This CDR3 comprises 19 residues. With 0 bases removed from V and 5 bases from J, the gap between germline ends came to 23 bases. CDR3 coding DNA: TGCGCCAGCAGCCAAGATCCTGCCCATGGGGACTTTAGGGATCAGCCCCAGCATTTT. Residues: CASSQDPAHGDFRDQPQHF.

This chain links TRBV6-1 with TRBJ1-4; TRBD1 is a possible D gene (6 bases). Germline V CDR1 and CDR2: MNHNS, SASEGT. This CDR3 is built from 13 residues. Trimming took 8 bases from V and 6 from J, leaving 13 bases between them. CDR3 coding DNA: TGTGCCAGCGCCTGGACAGTATATGAAAAACTGTTTTTT. Translating it yields CASAWTVYEKLFF.

This chain joins TRBV19 and TRBJ2-5; D is unresolved. V was cut by 4 bases and J by 0 bases, with 6 bases left in between. The germline CDR1 and CDR2 sequences are LNHDA and SQIVND (reference sequence). The CDR3 loop spans 13 amino acids. The CDR3 DNA reads as TGTGCCAGTAGTAACCAGTACCAAGAGACCCAGTACTTC. Protein product: CASSNQYQETQYF.

A note on this clone: The junction does not match germline at one end; this may be a read error. The chain links TRBV19 to TRBJ1-1; D is perhaps TRBD1 (5 bases). The CDR3 has 17 amino acids. Germline V gene lookup returns CDR1 LNHDA and CDR2 SQIVND (reference sequence). The CDR3 here is CASSIYRQRGMNAEAFF. The DNA of the CDR3 is TGTGCCAGTAGTATCTATAGACAGCGAGGCATGAACGCTGAAGCTTTCTTT.

The genes are TRBV30 and TRBJ1-6; a possible D gene is TRBD1 (5 bases). The CDR3 sequence is 14 residues long. Germline V CDR1 and CDR2: GTSNPN, SVGIG (reference sequence). Trimming removed 2 bases at V and 8 bases at J, with 13 bases between. CDR3 amino acids: CAWSPDNGYSPLHF. DNA for the CDR3: TGTGCCTGGAGTCCGGACAATGGGTATTCACCCCTCCACTTT.

The V call is TRBV11-2, the J call TRBJ2-2, with unresolved D. The V end was cut by 1 base, the J end by 4 bases, with 7 bases between. From germline, CDR1 is SGHAT and CDR2 FQNNGV. This CDR3 region has 14 residues. CDR3: CASSLVQVTGELFF. The CDR3 DNA follows: TGTGCCAGCAGCTTAGTTCAGGTCACCGGGGAGCTGTTTTTT.

This chain connects TRBV2 to TRBJ2-3; 13 bases align to TRBD2. J lost 4 bases, V lost 5 bases, and 3 bases had no gene match. The V gene's germline CDR1 is SNHLY and CDR2 FYNNEI. The CDR3 contains 15 residues. The CDR3 nucleotides are TGTGCCAGCAGTCCCGGACTAGCGGGGGCAGATACGCAGTATTTT. Encoded protein: CASSPGLAGADTQYF.

The chain is built from TRBV7-9 and TRBJ2-1, with unresolved D. V was trimmed by 1 base and J by 3 bases, leaving 4 bases between them. Germline V CDR1 and CDR2: SEHNR, FQNEAQ (reference sequence). This CDR3 has 13 amino acids. CDR3 DNA sequence: TGTGCCAGCAGCTTAGGCAGCTACAATGAGCAGTTCTTC. Its translation: CASSLGSYNEQFF.

The V call is TRBV11-2, the J call TRBJ2-3; 11 bases agree with TRBD1. The CDR3 extends over 19 amino acids. Germline V gene sequence: CDR1 SGHAT, CDR2 FQNNGV. V dropped 3 bases and J dropped 14; count of bases not matched to a gene: 25. The CDR3 spells CASSLVRRDRGKRGLGRYF. Written as DNA, the CDR3 is TGTGCCAGCAGCTTGGTTCGCCGGGACAGGGGGAAGCGGGGGCTGGGTAGGTATTTT.

V is TRBV29-1 and J is TRBJ2-5; 14 bases are a match to TRBD2. Germline loops: CDR1 SQVTM, CDR2 ANQGSEA. Losses at the gene ends were 7 bases for V and 9 bases for J; bases not matched to a gene: 13. The CDR3 sequence is 15 residues long. CDR3 coding DNA: TGCAGCGCCTCGGGGACTAGCGGGGGTCAGGGGGCCCAGTACTTC. It yields the protein CSASGTSGGQGAQYF.

This rearrangement joins TRBV10-3 to TRBJ2-3; 8 positions agree with TRBD2. The germline V gene encodes CDR1 ENHRY and CDR2 SYGVKD. Unmatched junction bases numbered 6, after V lost 10 bases and J lost 3 bases. This CDR3 is built from 13 residues. For the CDR3, the DNA is TGTGCCACCCAGACTAGCGCAACAGATACGCAGTATTTT. This sequence encodes CATQTSATDTQYF.

This clone has just one count. CDR3 DNA: TGTGCCTGGAGTGGAGGACAGGGGGGGGGTGGCTACACCTTC. This sequence encodes CAWSGGQGGGGYTF. The genes are TRBV30 and TRBJ1-2; 10 positions match TRBD1. V lost 1 base and J lost 7; bases outside the gene matches: 6. The CDR3 loop spans 14 amino acids. Germline V gives CDR1 GTSNPN, CDR2 SVGIG (reference sequence).

V and J are TRBV19 and TRBJ1-6, with 7 bases that match TRBD1. The CDR3 length is 16 residues. The ends lost 4 bases at V and 10 bases at J; junction bases unmatched: 13. CDR1 and CDR2 from the germline V gene are LNHDA and SQIVND (reference sequence). CDR3 bases: TGTGCCAGTAGTAACTTTGCAGGGGGTAAGGGATCACCCCTCCACTTT. This sequence encodes CASSNFAGGKGSPLHF.

This chain links TRBV11-2 with TRBJ2-1; a possible D gene is TRBD2 (7 bases). Germline V gene lookup returns CDR1 SGHAT and CDR2 FQNNGV. The CDR3 is made up of 16 amino acids. Trimming removed 6 bases from V and 7 bases from J, with 22 bases in between. The CDR3 loop reads CASRVTGGSLGNEQFF. The CDR3 DNA reads as TGTGCCAGCAGGGTAACGGGGGGCTCGTTGGGGAATGAGCAGTTCTTC.

The rearrangement joins TRBV6-5 to TRBJ1-1; a possible D gene is TRBD1 (6 bases). The CDR3 contains 14 residues. Germline CDR1 and CDR2: MNHEY and SVGAGI. The V and J ends lost 6 bases and 1 base respectively, with 12 bases between them. The CDR3 region is CASRHMDRNTEAFF. CDR3 bases: TGTGCCAGCAGACACATGGACAGGAACACTGAAGCTTTCTTT.

The chain joins TRBV5-1 to TRBJ2-1; TRBD2 matches at 9 bases. Germline assignment: CDR1 SGHRS and CDR2 YFSETQ. With 0 bases clipped from V and 6 bases from J, the junction kept 10 bases outside the gene matches. This CDR3 has 17 amino acids. In nucleotides, the CDR3 is TGCGCCAGCAGCTTGGTTTCGGCTAGCGGGGCTTTCAATGAGCAGTTCTTC. Translated, it gives CASSLVSASGAFNEQFF.

The chain is built from TRBV6-5 and TRBJ2-2; D uncertain. This CDR3 has 13 amino acids. Trimming took 7 bases from V and 3 from J, leaving 9 bases between them. Per germline, CDR1 MNHEY and CDR2 SVGAGI. This CDR3 reads CASNPQYTGELFF. The CDR3 region has the DNA TGTGCCAGCAATCCCCAGTACACCGGGGAGCTGTTTTTT.

The gene calls are TRBV11-2 and TRBJ1-1, with D hard to call. There are 15 residues in the CDR3. CDR1 is SGHAT, CDR2 FQNNGV, per germline. V gave up 10 bases and J gave up 0 bases, with 18 bases separating them. CDR3 sequence: CATARRVQLNTEAFF. DNA for the CDR3: TGTGCCACCGCCCGTCGTGTACAGTTGAACACTGAAGCTTTCTTT.

The table lists this clone with a few counts. The chain couples TRBV5-1 to TRBJ1-2; weak D call: TRBD1 (6 bases). The V end lost 2 bases, the J end lost 3 bases, and 17 bases lay between the germline ends. Germline V CDR1 and CDR2: SGHRS, YFSETQ. This CDR3 is built from 16 residues. Here the CDR3 reads CASSFLGTGSDYGYTF. The CDR3 coding sequence is TGCGCCAGCAGCTTTTTAGGAACAGGGAGCGACTATGGCTACACCTTC.

The chain combines TRBV6-1 with TRBJ1-2, with D possibly matching TRBD1 (5 bases). Germline V gene data show CDR1 as MNHNS and CDR2 as SASEGT. V shed 7 bases and J shed 7 bases, with 13 bases lying between them. The CDR3 is made up of 12 amino acids. CDR3 protein: CASTQQGVGYTF. The CDR3 coding sequence is TGTGCCAGCACTCAACAAGGGGTTGGCTACACCTTC.

The genes are TRBV4-3 and TRBJ2-5; no clear D gene. The CDR3 is made up of 13 amino acids. The germline V gene has CDR1 LGHNA and CDR2 YSLEER. The V end was cut by 3 bases, the J end by 4 bases, with 9 bases between. CDR3 loop: CASSQTGGETQYF. The CDR3 DNA sequence: TGCGCCAGCAGCCAGACGGGTGGAGAGACCCAGTACTTC.